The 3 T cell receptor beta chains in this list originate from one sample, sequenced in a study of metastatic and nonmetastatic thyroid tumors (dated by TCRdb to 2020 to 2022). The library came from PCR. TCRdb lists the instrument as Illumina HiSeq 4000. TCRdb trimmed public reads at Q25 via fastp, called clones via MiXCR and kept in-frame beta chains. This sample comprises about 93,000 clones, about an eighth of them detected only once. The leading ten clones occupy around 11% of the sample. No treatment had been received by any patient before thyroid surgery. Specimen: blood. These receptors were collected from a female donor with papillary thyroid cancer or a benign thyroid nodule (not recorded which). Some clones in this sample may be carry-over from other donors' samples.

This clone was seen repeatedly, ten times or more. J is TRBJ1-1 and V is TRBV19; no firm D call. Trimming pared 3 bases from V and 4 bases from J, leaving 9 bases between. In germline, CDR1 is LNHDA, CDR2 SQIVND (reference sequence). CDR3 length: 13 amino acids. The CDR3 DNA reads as TGTGCCAGTAGTATCGGTCGGGCCACTGAAGCTTTCTTT. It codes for CASSIGRATEAFF. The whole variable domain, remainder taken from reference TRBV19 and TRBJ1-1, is DGGITQSPKYLFRKEGQNVTLSCEQNLNHDAMYWYRQDPGQGLRLIYYSQIVNDFQKGDIAEGYSVSREKKESFPLTVTSAQKNPTAFYLCASSIGRATEAFFGQGTRLTVV.

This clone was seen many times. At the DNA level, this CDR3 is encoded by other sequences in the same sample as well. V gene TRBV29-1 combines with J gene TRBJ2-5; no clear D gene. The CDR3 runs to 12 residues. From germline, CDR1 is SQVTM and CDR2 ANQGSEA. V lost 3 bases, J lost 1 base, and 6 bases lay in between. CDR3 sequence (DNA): TGCAGCGTTGATGTCGGCCAAGAGACCCAGTACTTC. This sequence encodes CSVDVGQETQYF.

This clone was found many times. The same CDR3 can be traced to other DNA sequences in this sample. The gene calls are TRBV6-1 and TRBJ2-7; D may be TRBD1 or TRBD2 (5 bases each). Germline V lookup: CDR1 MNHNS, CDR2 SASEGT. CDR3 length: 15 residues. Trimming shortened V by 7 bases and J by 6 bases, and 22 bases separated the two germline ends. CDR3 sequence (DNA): TGTGCCAGCACCCCTTTGGCGCCGGGTGGGGGCGAGCAGTACTTC. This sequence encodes CASTPLAPGGGEQYF.